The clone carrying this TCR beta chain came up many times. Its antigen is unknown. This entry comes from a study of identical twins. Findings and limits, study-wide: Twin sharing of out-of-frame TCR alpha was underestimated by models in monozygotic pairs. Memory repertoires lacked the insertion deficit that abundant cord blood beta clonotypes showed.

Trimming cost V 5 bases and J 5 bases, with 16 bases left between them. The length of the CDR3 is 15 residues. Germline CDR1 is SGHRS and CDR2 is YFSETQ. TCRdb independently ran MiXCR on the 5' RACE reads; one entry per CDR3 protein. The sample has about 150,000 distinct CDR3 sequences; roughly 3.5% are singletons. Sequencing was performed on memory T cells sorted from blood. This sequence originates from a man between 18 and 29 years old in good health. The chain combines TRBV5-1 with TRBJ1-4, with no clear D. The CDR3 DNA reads TGCGCCAGCAGTGACCTGCGGGTGATGAATGAAAAACTGTTTTTT. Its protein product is CASSDLRVMNEKLFF.